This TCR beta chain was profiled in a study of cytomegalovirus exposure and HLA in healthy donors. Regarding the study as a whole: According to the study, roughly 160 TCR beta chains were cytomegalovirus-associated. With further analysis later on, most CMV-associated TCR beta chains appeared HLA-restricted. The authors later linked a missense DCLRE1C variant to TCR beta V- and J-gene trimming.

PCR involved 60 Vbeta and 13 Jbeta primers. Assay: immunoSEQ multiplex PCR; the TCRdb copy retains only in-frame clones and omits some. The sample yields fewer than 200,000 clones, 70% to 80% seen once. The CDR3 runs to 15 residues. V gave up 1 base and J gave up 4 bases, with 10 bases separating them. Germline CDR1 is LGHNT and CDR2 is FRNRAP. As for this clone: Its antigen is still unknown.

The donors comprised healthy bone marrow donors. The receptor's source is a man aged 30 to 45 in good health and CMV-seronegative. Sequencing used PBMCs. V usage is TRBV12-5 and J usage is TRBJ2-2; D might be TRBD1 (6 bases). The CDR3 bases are TGTGCTAGTGGTTTGGCTCTAGGGGGCACCGGGGAGCTGTTTTTT. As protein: CASGLALGGTGELFF. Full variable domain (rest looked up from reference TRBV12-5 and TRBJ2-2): DARVTQTPRHKVTEMGQEVTMRCQPILGHNTVFWYRQTMMQGLELLAYFRNRAPLDDSGMPKDRFSAEMPDATLATLKIQPSEPRDSAVYFCASGLALGGTGELFFGEGSRLTVL.